The 7 T cell receptor beta chains presented below share a single source sample, sequenced in a study of blood T cell repertoires in COVID-19. Only in-frame clones appear in the TCRdb table, and some are missing; sequencing was by immunoSEQ multiplex PCR. This table has 210,000 or so clones, under 90% appearing once. Specimen: PBMCs or T cells enriched from blood (not recorded which). These receptors were taken from a man aged 55 to 70 who had recovered from COVID-19.

V is TRBV24-1 and J is TRBJ2-1, with TRBD1 matching 9 bases. The CDR3 totals 13 residues. V lost 9 bases and J lost 1; bases outside the gene matches: 0. Germline CDR1 KGHDR, CDR2 SFDVKD. The CDR3 protein is CATGTGSYNEQFF. As DNA, the CDR3 is TGTGCCACCGGGACAGGGTCCTACAATGAGCAGTTCTTC.

The V and J genes are TRBV5-4 and TRBJ2-7, with a weak D call TRBD2 (6 bases). Trimming pared 4 bases from V and 0 bases from J, leaving 14 bases between. This CDR3 spans 15 amino acids. Germline loops: CDR1 SGHNT, CDR2 YYREEE (reference sequence). CDR3 sequence reads: CASSGGRESSYEQYF. The CDR3 DNA reads as TGTGCCAGCAGCGGGGGACGGGAGTCCTCCTACGAGCAGTACTTC. Looking up the rest from reference TRBV5-4 and TRBJ2-7 gives the full variable domain: ETGVTQSPTHLIKTRGQQVTLRCSSQSGHNTVSWYQQALGQGPQFIFQYYREEENGRGNFPPRFSGLQFPNYSSELNVNALELDDSALYLCASSGGRESSYEQYFGPGTRLTVT.

V is TRBV6-1 and J is TRBJ2-4, with TRBD2 as a possible D gene (6 bases). The CDR3 spans 17 residues. The V and J ends lost 1 base and 0 bases respectively, with 13 bases between them. Per the germline V gene, CDR1 is MNHNS and CDR2 is SASEGT. The chain's CDR3 is CASSEVFGGVAKNIQYF. The CDR3 coding sequence is TGTGCCAGCAGTGAAGTCTTTGGAGGGGTAGCCAAAAACATTCAGTACTTC.

The V call is TRBV4-3, the J call TRBJ1-2; the match to TRBD1 covers 10 bases. The CDR3 length is 13 residues. V lost 5 bases, J lost 6 bases, and 3 bases stayed unmatched. CDR1 and CDR2 (germline): LGHNA, YSLEER. CDR3 region: CASSKTGGDGYTF. The DNA for the CDR3 is TGCGCCAGCAGCAAGACAGGGGGCGATGGCTACACCTTC.

Here the CDR3 reads CASSFFRGTANTGELFF. The CDR3 region has the DNA TGTGCCAGCAGCTTTTTCCGGGGAACCGCGAACACCGGGGAGCTGTTTTTT. The gene calls are TRBV5-5 and TRBJ2-2; D is possibly TRBD2 (5 bases). This CDR3 is 17 amino acids long. V lost 2 bases and J 0 bases, leaving 14 bases between the germline ends. CDR1 is SGHKS, CDR2 YYEKEE, per germline (reference sequence).

The rearrangement links TRBV4-1 to TRBJ1-4, with 10 bases fitting TRBD1. Germline CDR1 reads MGHRA; CDR2 reads YSYEKL. The CDR3 loop spans 16 amino acids. The ends lost 1 base at V and 5 bases at J; junction bases unmatched: 4. The CDR3 bases are TGCGCCAGCAGCCAAGGGGACAGGGGCCGGAATGAAAAACTGTTTTTT. Protein: CASSQGDRGRNEKLFF.

This chain connects TRBV7-9 to TRBJ2-5, with TRBD1 matching 7 bases. The CDR3 runs to 14 residues. With V trimmed by 5 bases and J by 5 bases, 8 bases remained unmatched. From germline, CDR1 is SEHNR and CDR2 FQNEAQ (reference sequence). CDR3 sequence reads: CASSNNRGSETQYF. DNA of the CDR3: TGTGCCAGCAGCAACAACAGGGGTTCGGAGACCCAGTACTTC.